This passage covers 20 T cell receptor beta chains from one sample sequenced in a study of blood T cell repertoires in COVID-19. The repertoire was sequenced with immunoSEQ multiplex PCR; TCRdb's copy has only in-frame clones and lacks some. This sample has around 28,000 clones, with 76% found just once. Material for sequencing was peripheral blood. These receptors all stem from a man aged 65 to 79 with acute or convalescent COVID-19.

This clone was found once. This chain uses TRBV30 with TRBJ2-7, with D uncertain. V lost 1 base to trimming and J lost 0 bases, with 7 bases between them. The CDR3 totals 13 residues. Germline lookup yields CDR1 GTSNPN and CDR2 SVGIG (reference sequence). The CDR3 nucleotides read TGTGCCTGGAGTGCGAGCCACTCCTACGAGCAGTACTTC. Its protein is CAWSASHSYEQYF.

The V call is TRBV3-1 (or the pseudogene TRBV3-2), the J call TRBJ1-2; possible D gene TRBD1, 5 bases. Between the trimmed V and J ends, which lost 4 bases and 3 bases, there was a span of 15 bases. The germline gives CDR1 LGHDT, CDR2 YNNKEL (reference sequence). This CDR3 is built from 15 residues. The CDR3 DNA reads as TGTGCCAGCAGCCTCTCCCGACAGAACCACTATGGCTACACCTTC. The encoded protein is CASSLSRQNHYGYTF.

This clone has just one count. The V and J genes are TRBV10-2 and TRBJ2-5; 10 bases align to TRBD2. The J segment lost 0 bases and the V segment lost 6 bases, leaving 4 bases of the junction unmatched. This CDR3 has 15 residues. Germline V gene data show CDR1 as WSHSY and CDR2 as SAAADI. CDR3 protein: CASSGLAVYQETQYF. The CDR3 DNA reads as TGCGCCAGCAGCGGACTAGCGGTATACCAAGAGACCCAGTACTTC.

This clone has ten or more counts. The gene calls are TRBV18 and TRBJ1-2, with a tentative D call TRBD1 (6 bases). V lost 1 base and J 8 bases, leaving 8 bases between the germline ends. Germline V gene data show CDR1 as KGHSH and CDR2 as LQKENI. This CDR3 spans 12 amino acids. In nucleotides, the CDR3 is TGTGCCAGCTCACCACGGACAGAAGGCTACACCTTC. Encoded protein: CASSPRTEGYTF.

CDR3 DNA sequence: TGTGCCAGCAGGGGGACAGGGGAACGCTCACCCCTCCACTTT. Translating it yields CASRGTGERSPLHF. The V and J genes are TRBV6-4 and TRBJ1-6; 10 nucleotides agree with TRBD1. CDR1 is MRHNA and CDR2 is SNTAGT in the germline V gene. The ends lost 6 bases at V and 10 bases at J; junction bases unmatched: 6. This CDR3 has 14 residues.

The chain combines TRBV5-4 with TRBJ2-3; TRBD1 is a possible D gene (6 bases). V gave up 6 bases and J gave up 6 bases, with 20 bases separating them. The CDR3 covers 15 residues. The germline gives CDR1 SGHNT, CDR2 YYREEE (reference sequence). CDR3 sequence reads: CASNDVRGSWDTQYF. CDR3 coding DNA: TGTGCCAGCAACGACGTTAGGGGGTCGTGGGATACGCAGTATTTT.

The J gene is TRBJ2-3, the V gene TRBV24-1, with 11 positions matching TRBD2. The CDR3 totals 16 residues. Germline V gene data show CDR1 as KGHDR and CDR2 as SFDVKD. V lost 4 bases and J lost 6; bases outside the gene matches: 8. The CDR3 region is CATSDVSGGAGDTQYF. The CDR3 DNA is TGTGCCACCAGTGACGTTAGCGGGGGGGCTGGCGATACGCAGTATTTT.

The chain carries TRBV6-2 or TRBV6-3 and TRBJ2-2; possibly TRBD1 for D (6 bases). The CDR3 consists of 11 residues. With 6 bases removed from V and 12 bases from J, the gap between germline ends came to 11 bases. Germline CDR1 MNHEY, CDR2 SVGEGT. For the CDR3, the DNA is TGTGCCAGCAGCTTGGACAGAAAGCTGTTTTTT. Translated: CASSLDRKLFF.

V and J are TRBV27 and TRBJ2-7, with 13 nucleotides matching TRBD2. V lost 6 bases, J lost 2 bases, and 7 bases stayed unmatched. Per germline, CDR1 MNHEY and CDR2 SMNVEV (reference sequence). The CDR3 covers 16 residues. This CDR3 reads CASRGGLAGSPYEQYF. CDR3 DNA: TGTGCCAGCAGGGGGGGACTAGCGGGAAGTCCCTACGAGCAGTACTTC.

This rearrangement joins TRBV3-1 (or the pseudogene TRBV3-2) to TRBJ2-7; TRBD2 matches 12 bases. CDR3 length: 16 residues. Germline V gene lookup returns CDR1 LGHDT and CDR2 YNNKEL (reference sequence). The V gene end was trimmed by 5 bases and the J gene end by 4 bases; junction bases not matched to a gene: 9. The CDR3 DNA follows: TGTGCCAGCAGCGGGGAGAAGACTAGCGGGAGTTACGAGCAGTACTTC. It specifies CASSGEKTSGSYEQYF.

The chain links TRBV7-2 to TRBJ2-7; TRBD1 is a possible D gene (6 bases). Germline lookup yields CDR1 SGHTA and CDR2 FQGNSA. The CDR3 has 15 residues. Trimming removed 5 bases from V and 6 bases from J, with 20 bases in between. The CDR3 region is CASSPDAWTVSEQYF. CDR3 coding DNA: TGTGCCAGCAGCCCGGACGCCTGGACAGTTTCCGAGCAGTACTTC.

This chain links TRBV2 with TRBJ2-1, with D tentatively TRBD1 (5 bases). The CDR3 is 13 residues long. CDR1 is SNHLY and CDR2 is FYNNEI in the germline V gene. V was pared by 7 bases and J by 5 bases, with 12 bases between. CDR3 nucleotide sequence: TGTGCCAGCATCCCTGACAGAAACAATGAGCAGTTCTTC. Its translation: CASIPDRNNEQFF.

J is TRBJ1-5 and V is TRBV4-1, with D unclear. Trimming removed 0 bases at V and 5 bases at J, with 5 bases between. Per the germline V gene, CDR1 is MGHRA and CDR2 is YSYEKL. The CDR3 sequence is 13 residues long. In nucleotides, the CDR3 is TGCGCCAGCAGCCAAGATGCGTATCAGCCCCAGCATTTT. Translation: CASSQDAYQPQHF.

The chain employs TRBV15 and TRBJ1-1; D unresolved. The V and J ends lost 0 bases and 11 bases respectively, with 16 bases between them. This CDR3 has 14 amino acids. Germline CDR1 and CDR2: LNHNV and YYDKDF (reference sequence). This chain's CDR3 is CATSRDQFRNGAFF. In DNA, the CDR3 is TGTGCCACCAGCAGAGATCAGTTTCGAAATGGCGCTTTCTTT.

The V and J genes are TRBV7-2 and TRBJ2-3; tentatively, D is TRBD2 (6 bases). CDR3 size: 15 residues. V lost 1 base to trimming and J lost 6 bases, with 14 bases between them. Per germline, CDR1 SGHTA and CDR2 FQGNSA. The CDR3 bases are TGTGCCAGCAGCTTAGGAGGGTCAGGGAGGGATACGCAGTATTTT. Residues: CASSLGGSGRDTQYF.

The chain employs TRBV25-1 and TRBJ2-7, with D maybe TRBD1 (5 bases). The CDR3 has 13 residues. V lost 7 bases, J lost 6 bases, and 16 bases lay in between. The germline CDR1 and CDR2 sequences are MGHDK and SYGVNS. In DNA, the CDR3 is TGTGCCAGCAACTCTCAAGAAAGGGGCGAGCAGTACTTC. This encodes CASNSQERGEQYF.

The chain combines TRBV7-2 with TRBJ1-1; possibly TRBD1 for D (6 bases). CDR1 SGHTA and CDR2 FQGNSA come from the germline V gene. There are 13 residues in the CDR3. Trimming removed 6 bases at V and 0 bases at J, with 8 bases between. The CDR3 here is CASRRTVNTEAFF. CDR3 DNA sequence: TGTGCCAGCAGACGGACAGTGAACACTGAAGCTTTCTTT.

The chain employs TRBV6-5 and TRBJ2-3; TRBD1 matches 8 bases. Germline V gene sequence: CDR1 MNHEY, CDR2 SVGAGI. Germline trimming cut 6 bases from V and 2 bases from J; bases unmatched to any gene: 7. This CDR3 spans 15 amino acids. The CDR3 sequence: CASSFAGQATDTQYF. The CDR3 nucleotides are TGTGCCAGCAGCTTCGCGGGACAGGCCACAGATACGCAGTATTTT.

This clone was counted once. The genes are TRBV7-3 and TRBJ2-1, with TRBD2 identical over 8 bases. This CDR3 is built from 14 residues. Per the germline V gene, CDR1 is SGHTA and CDR2 is FQGTGA. J lost 5 bases, V lost 3 bases, and 3 bases had no gene match. CDR3 in amino acids: CASSFGGANNEQFF. CDR3 DNA sequence: TGTGCCAGCAGCTTCGGGGGGGCTAACAATGAGCAGTTCTTC.

This chain uses TRBV2 with TRBJ2-7, with TRBD2 identical over 8 bases. This CDR3 has 15 amino acids. The V gene's germline CDR1 is SNHLY and CDR2 FYNNEI. CDR3 in DNA: TGTGCTATCACATCGTTAGCGGGAAATAGTTACGAGCAGTACTTC. It encodes CAITSLAGNSYEQYF.